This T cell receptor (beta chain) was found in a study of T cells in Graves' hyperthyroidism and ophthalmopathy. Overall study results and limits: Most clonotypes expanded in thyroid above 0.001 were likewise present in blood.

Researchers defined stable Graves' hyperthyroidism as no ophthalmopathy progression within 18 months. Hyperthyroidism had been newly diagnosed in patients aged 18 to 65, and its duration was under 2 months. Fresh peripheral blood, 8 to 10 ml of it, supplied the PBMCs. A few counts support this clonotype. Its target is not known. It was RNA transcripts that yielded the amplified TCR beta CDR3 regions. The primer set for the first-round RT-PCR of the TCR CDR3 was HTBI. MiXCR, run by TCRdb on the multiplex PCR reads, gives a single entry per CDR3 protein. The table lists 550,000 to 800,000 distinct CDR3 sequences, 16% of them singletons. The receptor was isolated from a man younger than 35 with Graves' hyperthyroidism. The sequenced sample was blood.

The CDR3 DNA follows: TGCAGCGTGGGGGGACCAGGCGGCACTGAAGCTTTCTTT. Translation: CSVGGPGGTEAFF. This sequence joins TRBV29-1 and TRBJ1-1, with a possible D match to TRBD1 (5 bases). This CDR3 comprises 13 residues. In germline, CDR1 is SQVTM, CDR2 ANQGSEA. The V and J ends lost 6 bases and 4 bases respectively, with 15 bases between them.